These 4 T cell receptor beta chains were sequenced from one sample in a study of response to subunit inactivated influenza vaccine. In TCRdb, the RT-PCR reads were re-called with MiXCR into one record per CDR3 protein. The data show about 500,000 distinct CDR3 sequences, 6.5% to 8% seen once. Sample: PBMCs from blood, taken roughly 24 months after vaccination. These receptors were taken from a man in his fifties or sixties who received an inactivated influenza vaccine.

This clonotype was seen ten or more times. V gene TRBV7-2 combines with J gene TRBJ2-7; a weak D match, TRBD1 (6 bases). The V end was cut by 2 bases, the J end by 6 bases, with 17 bases between. Germline CDR1 reads SGHTA; CDR2 reads FQGNSA. The CDR3 has 15 amino acids. The CDR3 bases are TGTGCCAGCAGCTTAATATCTACAGGGTTTAGCGAGCAGTACTTC. Encoded protein: CASSLISTGFSEQYF.

This clonotype has a handful of counts. The chain uses TRBV7-9 and TRBJ2-3; either TRBD1 or TRBD2 may fit D (6 bases each). Trimming took off 5 bases at V and 2 bases at J, with 14 bases between the two ends. The CDR3 contains 15 residues. Germline CDR1 and CDR2: SEHNR and FQNEAQ (reference sequence). The CDR3 here is CASSRGRHYTDTQYF. DNA for the CDR3: TGTGCCAGCAGCCGGGGGCGTCATTACACAGATACGCAGTATTTT.

In regard to this clonotype: The junction departs from the called germline gene at one end, perhaps through a read error. The rearrangement links TRBV4-2 to TRBJ1-4, with D possibly TRBD1 on 6 matching bases. Germline V gives CDR1 LGHNA, CDR2 YNFKEQ. The CDR3 covers 14 residues. CDR3 nucleotide sequence: TGTGCCCGCAGCCAAGGGGGATCTAATGAAAAACTGTTTTTT. It encodes CARSQGGSNEKLFF.

This clonotype was counted a few times. The chain combines TRBV6-2 or TRBV6-3 with TRBJ2-3, with TRBD1 identical over 7 bases. Germline CDR1 MNHEY, CDR2 SVGEGT. The CDR3 is 14 amino acids. J lost 5 bases, V lost 6 bases, and 8 bases had no gene match. This CDR3 reads CASRQTGKGDTQYF. The CDR3 DNA sequence: TGTGCCAGCAGGCAGACAGGGAAGGGAGATACGCAGTATTTT.